This T cell receptor beta chain was obtained from a study of blood T cell repertoires in COVID-19. Study background: Sites across the United States, Italy and Spain contributed samples from acute and convalescent COVID-19.

V was cut by 2 bases and J by 7 bases, with 18 bases left in between. The length of the CDR3 is 16 residues. Germline V gene sequence: CDR1 SGHNT, CDR2 YENEEA. Profiled with immunoSEQ multiplex PCR; TCRdb holds only in-frame clones, not every one. This sample has 150,000 or so clones, with over 70% found just once. This chain joins TRBV11-3 and TRBJ1-5; a possible D gene is TRBD1 (5 bases). This clonotype originated in a woman aged 55-69 years with acute or convalescent COVID-19. Sequencing input: peripheral blood. The CDR3 is CASSLFGREGSQPQHF. The CDR3 region has the DNA TGTGCCAGCAGCTTATTTGGCAGGGAAGGAAGCCAGCCCCAGCATTTT.